These 30 T cell receptor beta chains share one sample of origin, sequenced in a study of cytomegalovirus exposure and HLA in healthy donors. Primers included in the PCR were 60 Vbeta and 13 Jbeta primers. This table comes from immunoSEQ multiplex PCR, and its TCRdb copy is limited to in-frame clones, with some not included. The sample includes about 170,000 clones, 80% to 90% of them seen just once. The sample was PBMCs. The receptors originated from a woman between 18 and 29 years old in good health and CMV-seronegative.

V usage is TRBV10-2 and J usage is TRBJ2-3; a possible D gene is TRBD1 (8 bases). This CDR3 is 15 amino acids long. V was cut by 1 base and J by 4 bases, with 12 bases left in between. Germline CDR1 reads WSHSY; CDR2 reads SAAADI. This CDR3 reads CASSEWTGRADTQYF. CDR3 in DNA: TGCGCCAGCAGTGAGTGGACAGGGAGGGCAGATACGCAGTATTTT.

CDR3 bases: TGCGCCAGCAGCTTGGGGGACAGTTGGGGCAATCAGCCCCAGCATTTT. As protein: CASSLGDSWGNQPQHF. The chain joins TRBV5-1 to TRBJ1-5, with 7 positions matching TRBD1. In germline, CDR1 is SGHRS, CDR2 YFSETQ. This CDR3 has 16 amino acids. J lost 2 bases, V lost 0 bases, and 5 bases had no gene match. The whole variable domain, filled in from reference TRBV5-1 and TRBJ1-5, reads KAGVTQTPRYLIKTRGQQVTLSCSPISGHRSVSWYQQTPGQGLQFLFEYFSETQRNKGNFPGRFSGRQFSNSRSEMNVSTLELGDSALYLCASSLGDSWGNQPQHFGDGTRLSIL.

The chain uses TRBV6-5 and TRBJ2-6; D is undetermined. Trimming cost V 8 bases and J 1 base, with 6 bases left between them. This CDR3 is 13 amino acids long. Germline CDR1 is MNHEY and CDR2 is SVGAGI. CDR3: CASWRSGANVLTF. The CDR3 DNA sequence: TGTGCCAGCTGGCGGTCTGGGGCCAACGTCCTGACTTTC.

The chain carries TRBV5-6 and TRBJ2-1; TRBD2 is a possible D gene (6 bases). Germline CDR1 and CDR2: SGHDT and YYEEEE. The CDR3 loop spans 15 amino acids. Deletions cut 4 bases from V and 2 bases from J, with 13 bases between. In DNA form, the CDR3 reads TGTGCCAGCAGCCCGCGACTAGAGACCTACAATGAGCAGTTCTTC. Translation: CASSPRLETYNEQFF. Variable domain in full (rest from reference TRBV5-6 and TRBJ2-1): DAGVTQSPTHLIKTRGQQVTLRCSPKSGHDTVSWYQQALGQGPQFIFQYYEEEERQRGNFPDRFSGHQFPNYSSELNVNALLLGDSALYLCASSPRLETYNEQFFGPGTRLTVL.

The V call is TRBV19, the J call TRBJ1-2, with unresolved D. Per the germline V gene, CDR1 is LNHDA and CDR2 is SQIVND (reference sequence). The CDR3 consists of 18 residues. The V end lost 4 bases, the J end lost 3 bases, and 24 bases lay between the germline ends. CDR3: CASSTSRGGTPRDYGYTF. CDR3 nucleotides: TGTGCCAGTAGTACCTCCCGGGGTGGAACACCTCGGGACTATGGCTACACCTTC.

This clone has just a few counts. The CDR3 sequence is CASSYSEGDRKPQHF. CDR3 nucleotides: TGTGCCAGCAGTTACTCGGAAGGGGATAGGAAACCCCAGCATTTT. The chain uses TRBV6-6 and TRBJ1-5; a weak D match, TRBD1 (5 bases). This CDR3 spans 15 amino acids. The germline V and J ends were trimmed by 0 bases and 10 bases, with 16 bases remaining between them. Germline-derived CDR1 and CDR2 are MNHNY and SVGAGI (reference sequence).

The V gene is TRBV19, the J gene TRBJ2-3, with D possibly being TRBD2 (6 bases). Germline lookup yields CDR1 LNHDA and CDR2 SQIVND (reference sequence). V was cut by 4 bases and J by 1 base, with 12 bases left in between. This CDR3 has 15 amino acids. In nucleotides, the CDR3 is TGTGCCAGTAGTACCGTGGAGGGTGGCACAGATACGCAGTATTTT. Translated: CASSTVEGGTDTQYF. The whole variable domain, remainder taken from reference TRBV19 and TRBJ2-3, is DGGITQSPKYLFRKEGQNVTLSCEQNLNHDAMYWYRQDPGQGLRLIYYSQIVNDFQKGDIAEGYSVSREKKESFPLTVTSAQKNPTAFYLCASSTVEGGTDTQYFGPGTRLTVL.

The chain employs TRBV7-9 and TRBJ2-1; 12 bases align to TRBD1. Looked up from germline, CDR1 is SEHNR and CDR2 is FQNEAQ (reference sequence). The CDR3 sequence is 16 residues long. Trimming at V came to 5 bases and at J to 4 bases, leaving 6 bases not matched to a gene. The CDR3 here is CASSPPGQGAYNEQFF. CDR3 in DNA: TGTGCCAGCAGCCCCCCGGGACAGGGGGCATACAATGAGCAGTTCTTC.

This clone was counted a single time. The rearrangement links TRBV6-1 to TRBJ2-5, with 11 bases identical to TRBD1. This CDR3 is built from 15 residues. Germline V gene data show CDR1 as MNHNS and CDR2 as SASEGT. With 4 bases clipped from V and 4 bases from J, the junction kept 5 bases outside the gene matches. The CDR3 is CASSGGQGAAETQYF. The CDR3 DNA reads TGTGCCAGCAGTGGAGGACAGGGGGCTGCAGAGACCCAGTACTTC.

This chain joins TRBV11-3 and TRBJ2-1; D is ambiguous. The length of the CDR3 is 17 residues. The V end lost 0 bases, the J end lost 5 bases, and 17 bases lay between the germline ends. Germline CDR1 and CDR2: SGHNT and YENEEA. CDR3 region: CASSLDQWAIENNEQFF. CDR3 bases: TGTGCCAGCAGCTTAGATCAGTGGGCCATTGAGAACAATGAGCAGTTCTTC. The whole variable domain, remainder taken from reference TRBV11-3 and TRBJ2-1, is EAGVVQSPRYKIIEKKQPVAFWCNPISGHNTLYWYLQNLGQGPELLIRYENEEAVDDSQLPKDRFSAERLKGVDSTLKIQPAELGDSAVYLCASSLDQWAIENNEQFFGPGTRLTVL.

CDR3 nucleotides: TGTGCCAGCAGTCCGCCCAAGCCCTTTCTCGATACGCAGTATTTT. This translates into CASSPPKPFLDTQYF. J is TRBJ2-3 and V is TRBV28; D remains ambiguous. The CDR3 is 15 residues long. Trimming removed 5 bases at V and 6 bases at J, with 18 bases between. CDR1 and CDR2 from the germline V gene are MDHEN and SYDVKM.

J is TRBJ2-7 and V is TRBV2; D not resolved. The V end was cut by 7 bases, the J end by 3 bases, with 10 bases between. The germline V gene has CDR1 SNHLY and CDR2 FYNNEI. This CDR3 region has 12 residues. The CDR3 loop is CASKRQNYEQYF. In nucleotides, the CDR3 is TGTGCCAGCAAGAGGCAGAACTACGAGCAGTACTTC.

The rearrangement uses TRBV7-3 and TRBJ1-1; 7 nucleotides agree with TRBD1. This CDR3 has 15 residues. From germline, CDR1 is SGHTA and CDR2 FQGTGA. Trimming removed 3 bases from V and 3 bases from J; junction bases left unmatched: 7. The CDR3 sequence: CASSFDGQAYTEAFF. In DNA, the CDR3 is TGTGCCAGCAGCTTTGACGGACAGGCCTACACTGAAGCTTTCTTT.

This rearrangement joins TRBV21-1 to TRBJ2-7; no check of the table's D call, TRBD1, against the DNA was made. TRBV21-1 is an annotated pseudogene. This CDR3 comprises 14 residues. DNA for the CDR3: TGTGCCAGCAGCAGTGGACACACTTACTACGAGCAGTACTTC. It codes for CASSSGHTYYEQYF.

V usage is TRBV5-8 and J usage is TRBJ1-3; 7 bases fit TRBD1. This CDR3 has 15 residues. V gave up 2 bases and J gave up 0 bases; unmatched junction bases: 2. Germline CDR1 and CDR2: SGHTS and YDEGEE. CDR3 nucleotides: TGTGCCAGCAGCTTACCAGGGGGCTCTGGAAACACCATATATTTT. It specifies CASSLPGGSGNTIYF.

This clone occurred a few times. This chain joins TRBV5-1 and TRBJ2-5; the D is unclear. Germline lookup yields CDR1 SGHRS and CDR2 YFSETQ. V dropped 4 bases and J dropped 5 bases, with 24 bases sitting between them. This CDR3 is 17 amino acids long. The CDR3 sequence: CASSTPPKLGPSETQYF. DNA for the CDR3: TGCGCCAGCAGCACCCCCCCTAAGCTAGGTCCGTCTGAGACCCAGTACTTC. Filled out from reference TRBV5-1 and TRBJ2-5, the complete variable domain reads KAGVTQTPRYLIKTRGQQVTLSCSPISGHRSVSWYQQTPGQGLQFLFEYFSETQRNKGNFPGRFSGRQFSNSRSEMNVSTLELGDSALYLCASSTPPKLGPSETQYFGPGTRLLVL.

The chain has TRBV6-6 and TRBJ2-7; D might be TRBD2 (5 bases). CDR1 is MNHNY and CDR2 is SVGAGI in the germline V gene (reference sequence). The V and J ends lost 5 bases and 2 bases respectively, with 13 bases between them. The CDR3 has 14 residues. CDR3 bases: TGTGCCAGCAGTCATACACGAGGGCCCTACGAGCAGTACTTC. As protein: CASSHTRGPYEQYF.

This clone came up a few times. J is TRBJ1-2 and V is TRBV28; TRBD1 agrees at 7 bases. CDR3 length: 11 residues. Germline CDR1 MDHEN, CDR2 SYDVKM. This CDR3 reads CIAGQNYGYTF. In DNA form, the CDR3 reads TGTATTGCGGGACAGAACTATGGCTACACCTTC.

The J gene is TRBJ2-3, the V gene TRBV1; TRBD2, the table's D call, was not compared with the DNA. TRBV1 is a documented pseudogene. CDR3 length equals 17 residues. DNA of the CDR3: TGCACCAGCAGCCTCGGGACTAGCGGGAGTCCTCCAGATACGCAGTATTTT. Translated: CTSSLGTSGSPPDTQYF.

This clone was seen a handful of times. This chain uses TRBV18 with TRBJ2-3, with a tentative D call TRBD1 (5 bases). The V end lost 3 bases, the J end lost 0 bases, and 7 bases lay between the germline ends. The CDR3 covers 14 residues. From germline, CDR1 is KGHSH and CDR2 LQKENI. The CDR3 sequence is CASSPAGSTDTQYF. The CDR3 DNA reads as TGTGCCAGCTCACCGGCAGGGAGCACAGATACGCAGTATTTT.

The chain combines TRBV10-1 with TRBJ2-7, with a tentative D call TRBD1 (6 bases). The CDR3 totals 15 residues. V shed 5 bases and J shed 2 bases, with 16 bases lying between them. Germline V gene data show CDR1 as WNHNN and CDR2 as SYGVQD (reference sequence). CDR3 residues: CASSLTGTSTYEQYF. The CDR3 DNA reads as TGCGCCAGCAGTCTTACCGGGACAAGTACCTACGAGCAGTACTTC.

In its sample, this clone was seen a few times. The V gene is TRBV5-1, the J gene TRBJ1-4; D not certain. The CDR3 is 19 residues long. Trimming shortened V by 2 bases and J by 2 bases, and 22 bases separated the two germline ends. The germline gives CDR1 SGHRS, CDR2 YFSETQ. This CDR3 is CASSFWAISSFRTNEKLFF. DNA for the CDR3: TGCGCCAGCAGCTTTTGGGCTATTTCAAGCTTTCGGACTAATGAAAAACTGTTTTTT.

J is TRBJ2-7 and V is TRBV19, with a tentative D call TRBD2 (6 bases). The germline CDR1 and CDR2 sequences are LNHDA and SQIVND (reference sequence). The CDR3 runs 13 residues. Trimming pared 5 bases from V and 6 bases from J, leaving 14 bases between. For the CDR3, the DNA is TGTGCCAGTAGTGCCGGGAGTATATTCGAGCAGTACTTC. Translation: CASSAGSIFEQYF.

Worth noting for this clone: Germline and junction disagree at one end, which may indicate a read error. The V and J genes are TRBV7-9 and TRBJ1-1; D unclear. Germline V gene lookup returns CDR1 SEHNR and CDR2 FQNEAQ (reference sequence). The CDR3 is 13 amino acids. CDR3 sequence reads: CSSRFSGNTEAFF. The CDR3, as DNA: TGTTCCAGCAGGTTCAGCGGAAACACTGAAGCTTTCTTT. Using reference TRBV7-9 and TRBJ1-1 for the parts outside the CDR3, the full variable domain is DTGVSQNPRHKITKRGQNVTFRCDPISEHNRLYWYRQTLGQGPEFLTYFQNEAQLEKSRLLSDRFSAERPKGSFSTLEIQRTEQGDSAMYLCSSRFSGNTEAFFGQGTRLTVV.

The genes are TRBV6-5 and TRBJ1-1; D is unresolved. The CDR3 is 15 residues long. Deletions cut 0 bases from V and 5 bases from J, with 13 bases between. Germline values: CDR1 MNHEY, CDR2 SVGAGI. The CDR3 spells CASSYSRRQSTEAFF. The CDR3 nucleotides read TGTGCCAGCAGTTACTCTCGGAGGCAAAGTACTGAAGCTTTCTTT.

The rearrangement links TRBV9 to TRBJ2-7; D gene unclear. The germline CDR1 and CDR2 sequences are SGDLS and YYNGEE. V lost 0 bases to trimming and J lost 1 base, with 11 bases between them. The CDR3 consists of 15 residues. CDR3 bases: TGTGCCAGCAGCGTAGGGGCAACGCTTTCCTACGAGCAGTACTTC. It translates to CASSVGATLSYEQYF. The full variable domain, in which reference TRBV9 and TRBJ2-7 provide the parts outside the CDR3, is DSGVTQTPKHLITATGQRVTLRCSPRSGDLSVYWYQQSLDQGLQFLIQYYNGEERAKGNILERFSAQQFPDLHSELNLSSLELGDSALYFCASSVGATLSYEQYFGPGTRLTVT.

The J gene is TRBJ2-7, the V gene TRBV29-1; D is unresolved. Trimming stripped 6 bases from V and 9 bases from J, with 15 bases between. Germline CDR1 and CDR2: SQVTM and ANQGSEA. The CDR3 consists of 11 residues. The CDR3 DNA reads as TGCAGCGTCTCCGATACGTTCGGGCAGTACTTC. Its protein product is CSVSDTFGQYF.

V and J are TRBV5-5 and TRBJ2-5; a possible D gene is TRBD1 (5 bases). The tail of the sequence fits TRBJ2-7 better, so the J call may be wrong. The CDR3 loop spans 15 amino acids. CDR1 and CDR2 (germline): SGHKS, YYEKEE (reference sequence). The DNA for the CDR3 is TGTGCCAGCAGCTTGGACGTTCAGGGCTCCTACGAGCAGTACTTC. Translated, it gives CASSLDVQGSYEQYF.

The gene calls are TRBV5-8 and TRBJ1-5; D might be TRBD1 (6 bases). Germline lookup yields CDR1 SGHTS and CDR2 YDEGEE. The CDR3 loop spans 13 amino acids. Deletions cut 4 bases from V and 4 bases from J, with 9 bases between. For the CDR3, the DNA is TGTGCCAGCAGCGTCAGGGGAAATCAGCCCCAGCATTTT. Its translation: CASSVRGNQPQHF.

The chain carries TRBV28 and TRBJ2-7; 11 bases map to TRBD2. Germline CDR1 reads MDHEN; CDR2 reads SYDVKM. The V and J ends lost 5 bases and 5 bases, in that order; junction bases with no gene match: 8. The CDR3 extends over 15 amino acids. For the CDR3, the DNA is TGTGCCAGCAGTCCGCCCCAGGGACTAGCGGACGAGCAGTACTTC. Translating it yields CASSPPQGLADEQYF.